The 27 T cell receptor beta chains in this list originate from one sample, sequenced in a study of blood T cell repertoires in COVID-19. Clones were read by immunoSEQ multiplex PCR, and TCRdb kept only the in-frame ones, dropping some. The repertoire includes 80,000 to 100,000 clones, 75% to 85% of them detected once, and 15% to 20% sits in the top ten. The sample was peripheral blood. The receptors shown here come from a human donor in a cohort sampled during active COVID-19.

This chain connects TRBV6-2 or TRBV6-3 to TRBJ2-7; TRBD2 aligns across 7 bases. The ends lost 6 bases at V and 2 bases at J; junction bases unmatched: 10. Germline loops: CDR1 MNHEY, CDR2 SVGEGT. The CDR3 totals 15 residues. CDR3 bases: TGTGCCAGCAGCTCACGGACTAGTGTTGCCTACGAGCAGTACTTC. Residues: CASSSRTSVAYEQYF.

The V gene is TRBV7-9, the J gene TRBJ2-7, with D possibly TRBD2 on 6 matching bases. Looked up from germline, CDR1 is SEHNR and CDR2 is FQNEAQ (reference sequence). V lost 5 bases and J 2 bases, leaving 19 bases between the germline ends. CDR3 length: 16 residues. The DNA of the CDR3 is TGTGCCAGCAGCCCTGGGGGAGCGGGTGTAACCTACGAGCAGTACTTC. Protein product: CASSPGGAGVTYEQYF.

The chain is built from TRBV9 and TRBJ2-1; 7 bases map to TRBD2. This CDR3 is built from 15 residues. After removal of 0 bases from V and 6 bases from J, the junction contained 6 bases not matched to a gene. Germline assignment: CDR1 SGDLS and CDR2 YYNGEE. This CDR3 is CASSVVSSGPNEQFF. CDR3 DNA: TGTGCCAGCAGCGTAGTTTCTAGCGGACCCAATGAGCAGTTCTTC.

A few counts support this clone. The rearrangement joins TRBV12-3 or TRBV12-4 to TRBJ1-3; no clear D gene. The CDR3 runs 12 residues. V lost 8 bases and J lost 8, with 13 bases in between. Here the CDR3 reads CASSPGGDTIYF. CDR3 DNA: TGTGCCAGCTCCCCTGGCGGAGACACCATATATTTT.

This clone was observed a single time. The CDR3 reads CASSLGGDLNNEQFF. The CDR3 region has the DNA TGTGCCAGCAGTCTTGGGGGGGACCTGAACAATGAGCAGTTCTTC. This chain uses TRBV11-3 with TRBJ2-1; 7 bases match TRBD2. With 6 bases clipped from V and 5 bases from J, the junction kept 10 bases outside the gene matches. From germline, CDR1 is SGHNT and CDR2 YENEEA. This CDR3 comprises 15 residues.

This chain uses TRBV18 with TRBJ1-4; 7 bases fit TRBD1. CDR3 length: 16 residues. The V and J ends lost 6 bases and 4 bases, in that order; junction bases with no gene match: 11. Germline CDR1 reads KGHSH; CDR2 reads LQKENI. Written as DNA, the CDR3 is TGTGCCAGCTCGCCAAACAGGGGAGAGGGTAATGAAAAACTGTTTTTT. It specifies CASSPNRGEGNEKLFF.

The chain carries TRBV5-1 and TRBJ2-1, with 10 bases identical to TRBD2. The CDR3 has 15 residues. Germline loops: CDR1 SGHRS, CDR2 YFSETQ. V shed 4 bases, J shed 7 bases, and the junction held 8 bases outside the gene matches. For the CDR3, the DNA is TGCGCCAGCAGCCCTGGGGCTAGCGGGAGAAATGAGCAGTTCTTC. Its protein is CASSPGASGRNEQFF. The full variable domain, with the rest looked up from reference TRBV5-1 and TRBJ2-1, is KAGVTQTPRYLIKTRGQQVTLSCSPISGHRSVSWYQQTPGQGLQFLFEYFSETQRNKGNFPGRFSGRQFSNSRSEMNVSTLELGDSALYLCASSPGASGRNEQFFGPGTRLTVL.

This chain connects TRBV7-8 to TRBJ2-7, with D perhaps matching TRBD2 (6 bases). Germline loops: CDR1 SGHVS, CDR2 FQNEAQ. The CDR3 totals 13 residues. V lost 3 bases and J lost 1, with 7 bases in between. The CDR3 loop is CASSFGGSYEQYF. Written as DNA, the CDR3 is TGTGCCAGCAGCTTTGGAGGGTCCTACGAGCAGTACTTC. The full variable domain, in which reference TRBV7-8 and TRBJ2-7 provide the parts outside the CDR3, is GAGVSQSPRYKVAKRGQDVALRCDPISGHVSLFWYQQALGQGPEFLTYFQNEAQLDKSGLPSDRFFAERPEGSVSTLKIQRTQQEDSAVYLCASSFGGSYEQYFGPGTRLTVT.

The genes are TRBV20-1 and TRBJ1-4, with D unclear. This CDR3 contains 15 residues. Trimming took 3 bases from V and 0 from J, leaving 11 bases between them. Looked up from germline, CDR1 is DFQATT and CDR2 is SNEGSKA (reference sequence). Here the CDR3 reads CSASTAEATNEKLFF. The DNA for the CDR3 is TGCAGTGCTAGTACGGCGGAAGCAACTAATGAAAAACTGTTTTTT.

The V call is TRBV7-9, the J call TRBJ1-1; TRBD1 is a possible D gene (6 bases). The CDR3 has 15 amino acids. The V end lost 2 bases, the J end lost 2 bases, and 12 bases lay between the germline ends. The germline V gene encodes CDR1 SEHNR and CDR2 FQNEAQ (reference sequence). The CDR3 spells CASSLPRQDNTEAFF. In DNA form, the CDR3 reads TGTGCCAGCAGCTTACCGCGACAGGATAACACTGAAGCTTTCTTT.

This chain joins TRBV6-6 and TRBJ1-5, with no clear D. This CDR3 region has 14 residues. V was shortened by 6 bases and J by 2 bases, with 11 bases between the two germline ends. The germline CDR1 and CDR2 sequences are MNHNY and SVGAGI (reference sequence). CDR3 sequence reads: CASRAIGGNQPQHF. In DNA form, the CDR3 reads TGTGCCAGCAGAGCCATTGGAGGCAATCAGCCCCAGCATTTT.

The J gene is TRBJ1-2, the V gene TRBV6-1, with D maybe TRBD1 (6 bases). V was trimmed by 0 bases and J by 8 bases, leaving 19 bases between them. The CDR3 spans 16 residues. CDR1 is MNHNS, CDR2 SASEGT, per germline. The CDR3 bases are TGTGCCAGCAGTGAAGCGCGACAGGCCCTATTGCTAGGCTACACCTTC. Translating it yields CASSEARQALLLGYTF.

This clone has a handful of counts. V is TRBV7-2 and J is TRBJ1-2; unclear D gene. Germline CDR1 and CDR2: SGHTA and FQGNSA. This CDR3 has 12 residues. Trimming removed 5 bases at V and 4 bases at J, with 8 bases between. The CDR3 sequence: CASSLLSYGYTF. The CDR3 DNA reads TGTGCCAGCAGCCTACTGAGCTATGGCTACACCTTC.

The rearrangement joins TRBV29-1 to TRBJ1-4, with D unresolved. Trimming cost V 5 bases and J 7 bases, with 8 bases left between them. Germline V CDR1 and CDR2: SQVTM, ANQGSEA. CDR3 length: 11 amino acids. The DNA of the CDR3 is TGCAGCGTTATAGTTGGTGAAAAACTGTTTTTT. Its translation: CSVIVGEKLFF.

CDR3 coding DNA: TGTGCCAGCAGCCAAGAGCAGGGGCAGCGGTATGGCTACACCTTC. Amino acids: CASSQEQGQRYGYTF. The chain has TRBV4-2 and TRBJ1-2, with D possibly TRBD1 on 6 matching bases. The germline V and J ends were trimmed by 0 bases and 5 bases, with 13 bases remaining between them. CDR1 is LGHNA and CDR2 is YNFKEQ in the germline V gene. CDR3 size: 15 residues.

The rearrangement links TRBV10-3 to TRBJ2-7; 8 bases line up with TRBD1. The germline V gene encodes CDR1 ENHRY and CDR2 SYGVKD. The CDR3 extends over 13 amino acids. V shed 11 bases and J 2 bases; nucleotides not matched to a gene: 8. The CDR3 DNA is TGTGCCGCGAGCCCGACAGGGGCCTACGAGCAGTACTTC. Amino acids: CAASPTGAYEQYF.

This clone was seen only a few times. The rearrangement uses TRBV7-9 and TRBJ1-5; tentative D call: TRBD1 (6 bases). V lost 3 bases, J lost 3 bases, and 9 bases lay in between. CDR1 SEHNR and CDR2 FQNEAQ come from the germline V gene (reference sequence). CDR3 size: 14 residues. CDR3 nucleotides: TGTGCCAGCAGCTTGACAGGAGACAATCAGCCCCAGCATTTT. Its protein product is CASSLTGDNQPQHF.

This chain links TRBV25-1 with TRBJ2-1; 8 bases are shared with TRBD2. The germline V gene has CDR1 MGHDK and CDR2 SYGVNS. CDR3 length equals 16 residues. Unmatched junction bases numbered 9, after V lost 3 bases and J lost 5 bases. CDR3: CASSDLLGRADNEQFF. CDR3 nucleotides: TGTGCCAGCAGTGATCTGCTCGGGAGGGCCGACAATGAGCAGTTCTTC.

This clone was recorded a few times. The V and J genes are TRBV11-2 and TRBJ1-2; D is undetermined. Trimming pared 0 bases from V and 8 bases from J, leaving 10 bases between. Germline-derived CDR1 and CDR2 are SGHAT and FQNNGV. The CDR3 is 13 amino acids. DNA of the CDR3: TGTGCCAGCAGCTTAGATCTTTATGGCGGCTACACCTTC. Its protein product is CASSLDLYGGYTF. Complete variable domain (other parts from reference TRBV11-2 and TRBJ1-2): EAGVAQSPRYKIIEKRQSVAFWCNPISGHATLYWYQQILGQGPKLLIQFQNNGVVDDSQLPKDRFSAERLKGVDSTLKIQPAKLEDSAVYLCASSLDLYGGYTFGSGTRLTVV.

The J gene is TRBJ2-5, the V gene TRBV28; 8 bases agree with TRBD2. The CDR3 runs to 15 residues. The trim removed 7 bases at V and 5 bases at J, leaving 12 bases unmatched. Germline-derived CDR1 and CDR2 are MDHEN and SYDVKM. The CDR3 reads CASTLSAGAGETQYF. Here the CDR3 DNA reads TGTGCCAGCACCCTCTCAGCGGGGGCGGGGGAGACCCAGTACTTC. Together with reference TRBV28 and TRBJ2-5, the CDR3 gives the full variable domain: DVKVTQSSRYLVKRTGEKVFLECVQDMDHENMFWYRQDPGLGLRLIYFSYDVKMKEKGDIPEGYSVSREKKERFSLILESASTNQTSMYLCASTLSAGAGETQYFGPGTRLLVL.

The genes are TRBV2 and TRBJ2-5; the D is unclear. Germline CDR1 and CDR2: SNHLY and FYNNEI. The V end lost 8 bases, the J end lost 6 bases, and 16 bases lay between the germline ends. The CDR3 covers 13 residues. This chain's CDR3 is CASRTETSQTQYF. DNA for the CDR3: TGTGCCAGCCGAACAGAGACGTCCCAGACCCAGTACTTC.

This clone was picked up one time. This CDR3 reads CASSLWSGETQYF. DNA of the CDR3: TGTGCCAGCAGCTTATGGAGCGGAGAGACCCAGTACTTC. The rearrangement uses TRBV7-3 and TRBJ2-5; D is possibly TRBD2 (5 bases). Germline-derived CDR1 and CDR2 are SGHTA and FQGTGA. V lost 2 bases and J lost 4, with 8 bases in between. CDR3 size: 13 residues.

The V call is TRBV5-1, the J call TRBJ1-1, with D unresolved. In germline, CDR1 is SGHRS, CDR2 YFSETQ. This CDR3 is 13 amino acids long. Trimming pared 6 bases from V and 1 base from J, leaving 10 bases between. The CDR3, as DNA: TGCGCCAGCACCGAGGGCGCGAACACTGAAGCTTTCTTT. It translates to CASTEGANTEAFF.

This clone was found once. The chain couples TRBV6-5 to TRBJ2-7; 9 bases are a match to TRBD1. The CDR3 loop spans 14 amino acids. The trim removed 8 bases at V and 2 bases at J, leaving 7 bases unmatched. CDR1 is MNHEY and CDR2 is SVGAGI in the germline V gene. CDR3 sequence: CASYDRGGTYEQYF. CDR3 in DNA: TGTGCCAGCTATGACAGGGGGGGGACCTACGAGCAGTACTTC.

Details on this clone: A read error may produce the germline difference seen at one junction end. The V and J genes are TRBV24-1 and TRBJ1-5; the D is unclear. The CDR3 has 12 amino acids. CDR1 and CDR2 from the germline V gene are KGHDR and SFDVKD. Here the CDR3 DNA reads TGTGCCTCCAGTCGGGGCAATCAGCCCCAGCATTTT. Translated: CASSRGNQPQHF.

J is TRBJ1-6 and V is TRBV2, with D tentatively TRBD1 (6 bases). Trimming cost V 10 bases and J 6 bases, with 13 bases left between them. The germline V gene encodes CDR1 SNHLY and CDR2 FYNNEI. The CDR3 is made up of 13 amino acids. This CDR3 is CANRESPNSPLHF. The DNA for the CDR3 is TGTGCCAACAGGGAGTCCCCTAATTCACCCCTCCACTTT.

CDR3 DNA sequence: TGTGCCAGCAGCTCCGCAGGGGGGCGTAATTCACCCCTCCACTTT. This codes for CASSSAGGRNSPLHF. This sequence joins TRBV3-1 (or the pseudogene TRBV3-2) and TRBJ1-6; 7 bases match TRBD1. The CDR3 is 15 amino acids. V lost 5 bases, J lost 6 bases, and 7 bases stayed unmatched. Germline lookup yields CDR1 LGHDT and CDR2 YNNKEL (reference sequence).